This T cell receptor beta chain was retrieved from a study of cytotoxic CD8 clonotypes in ibrutinib-treated CLL. CDR1 and CDR2 from the germline V gene are GTSNPN and SVGIG (reference sequence). The CDR3 runs to 15 residues. V gave up 6 bases and J gave up 6 bases, with 23 bases separating them. The assay was immunoSEQ multiplex PCR, and TCRdb's table has in-frame clones only and misses some. The sample includes more than 85,000 clones, 78% of them seen just once. V and J are TRBV30 and TRBJ1-1; unclear D gene. Sample: PBMCs, taken after 12 months of ibrutinib treatment. This receptor was identified in a human donor with chronic lymphocytic leukemia. CDR3 protein: CACRRSATFFSEAFF. The CDR3 DNA sequence: TGTGCCTGCCGTCGGTCGGCAACTTTCTTTTCTGAAGCTTTCTTT.